A single sample is the source of the 15 T cell receptor beta chains below, sequenced in a study of technical replicates of blood from a handful of donors. Clones were sequenced by immunoSEQ multiplex PCR, and TCRdb holds only the in-frame ones, with some missing. This table holds some 99,000 clones, 95% found once. The sequencing input was T cells isolated from PBMCs. All receptors come from a human donor in good health.

This rearrangement joins TRBV7-2 to TRBJ2-5; TRBD2 aligns across 11 bases. Germline V CDR1 and CDR2: SGHTA, FQGNSA. This CDR3 spans 14 amino acids. J gave up 2 bases and V 9 bases, and 5 bases lay outside the gene matches. The CDR3 region has the DNA TGTGCCAGTTCTAGCGGGGGGAATCAAGAGACCCAGTACTTC. Translation: CASSSGGNQETQYF. Full variable domain (rest looked up from reference TRBV7-2 and TRBJ2-5): GAGVSQSPSNKVTEKGKDVELRCDPISGHTALYWYRQSLGQGLEFLIYFQGNSAPDKSGLPSDRFSAERTGGSVSTLTIQRTQQEDSAVYLCASSSGGNQETQYFGPGTRLLVL.

The chain combines TRBV19 with TRBJ2-3; a weak D match, TRBD1 (6 bases). The CDR3 has 15 amino acids. Trimming took 9 bases from V and 6 from J, leaving 22 bases between them. Germline CDR1 and CDR2: LNHDA and SQIVND (reference sequence). The DNA for the CDR3 is TGTGCCAGCTCAGTAGGGGGTTTGGTATCTGATACGCAGTATTTT. Amino acid sequence: CASSVGGLVSDTQYF.

The chain couples TRBV11-2 to TRBJ2-3; 7 bases align to TRBD2. After removal of 1 base from V and 0 bases from J, the junction contained 1 base not matched to a gene. From germline, CDR1 is SGHAT and CDR2 FQNNGV. The CDR3 sequence is 15 residues long. DNA of the CDR3: TGTGCCAGCAGCTTAGCACTAGCGAGCACAGATACGCAGTATTTT. Translated, it gives CASSLALASTDTQYF.

The gene calls are TRBV4-1 and TRBJ1-2, with D tentatively TRBD1 (6 bases). The CDR3 spans 16 residues. CDR1 is MGHRA and CDR2 is YSYEKL in the germline V gene. The V end lost 0 bases, the J end lost 8 bases, and 19 bases lay between the germline ends. The DNA for the CDR3 is TGCGCCAGCAGCCAAGATAGGGGGACGGCCCGTGGGGGCTACACCTTC. Its translation: CASSQDRGTARGGYTF.

The CDR3 nucleotides are TGCGCCAGCAGCCCCGGGACAGGGCTGGGCGAGCAGTACTTC. Translation gives CASSPGTGLGEQYF. The chain links TRBV5-1 to TRBJ2-7; 9 bases fit TRBD1. This CDR3 is 14 amino acids long. Germline V gene sequence: CDR1 SGHRS, CDR2 YFSETQ. Germline trimming cut 4 bases from V and 6 bases from J; bases unmatched to any gene: 8.

This clone was picked up one time. The gene calls are TRBV7-6 and TRBJ2-7, with D perhaps TRBD2 (6 bases). V was trimmed by 4 bases and J by 0 bases, leaving 13 bases between them. The germline gives CDR1 SGHVS, CDR2 FNYEAQ. The CDR3 is 15 residues long. The CDR3 loop reads CASSSTGLSSYEQYF. In DNA, the CDR3 is TGTGCCAGCAGCTCGACGGGACTGAGCTCCTACGAGCAGTACTTC.

The chain has TRBV6-5 and TRBJ1-1, with TRBD1 as a possible D gene (5 bases). V was cut by 6 bases and J by 2 bases, with 13 bases left in between. CDR3 length: 14 amino acids. Germline assignment: CDR1 MNHEY and CDR2 SVGAGI. CDR3 DNA sequence: TGTGCCAGCAGCCCTTCGGGGGGTAACACTGAAGCTTTCTTT. Its protein product is CASSPSGGNTEAFF.

This chain links TRBV7-3 with TRBJ1-1; possibly TRBD1 for D (6 bases). V lost 5 bases, J lost 7 bases, and 20 bases lay in between. Germline-derived CDR1 and CDR2 are SGHTA and FQGTGA. The CDR3 totals 15 residues. The CDR3 DNA sequence: TGTGCCAGCAGCCAATCGGCGGGGGGCAGGGGTGAAGCTTTCTTT. This sequence encodes CASSQSAGGRGEAFF.

This chain links TRBV6-4 with TRBJ2-1; 9 bases are a match to TRBD2. The CDR3 contains 18 residues. Per the germline V gene, CDR1 is MRHNA and CDR2 is SNTAGT. V dropped 0 bases and J dropped 12; count of bases not matched to a gene: 18. The CDR3 DNA sequence: TGTGCCAGCAGTGACTCACAACCGGGACTAGCACCTAGGTCTAGGCAGTTCTTC. Protein sequence: CASSDSQPGLAPRSRQFF.

V and J are TRBV6-1 and TRBJ1-6; 7 nucleotides line up with TRBD1. This CDR3 is built from 13 residues. J lost 9 bases, V lost 6 bases, and 5 bases had no gene match. The germline V gene has CDR1 MNHNS and CDR2 SASEGT. As DNA, the CDR3 is TGTGCCAGCAGACAGGGGATATCTTCACCCCTCCACTTT. Its translation: CASRQGISSPLHF.

The chain uses TRBV6-6 and TRBJ2-1; the D is unclear. Trimming took off 5 bases at V and 4 bases at J, with 3 bases between the two ends. This CDR3 has 11 residues. From germline, CDR1 is MNHNY and CDR2 SVGAGI (reference sequence). DNA of the CDR3: TGTGCCAGCAGTCCTTACAATGAGCAGTTCTTC. Its translation: CASSPYNEQFF.

The chain uses TRBV29-1 and TRBJ2-5; 8 nucleotides align to TRBD1. Germline values: CDR1 SQVTM, CDR2 ANQGSEA. CDR3 length: 14 amino acids. The trim removed 6 bases at V and 2 bases at J, leaving 8 bases unmatched. The CDR3 region has the DNA TGCAGCGTAGAGACAGGGGCGGCACAAGAGACCCAGTACTTC. This sequence encodes CSVETGAAQETQYF.

V is TRBV19 and J is TRBJ1-6; D is perhaps TRBD1 (6 bases). The germline gives CDR1 LNHDA, CDR2 SQIVND (reference sequence). This CDR3 contains 19 residues. The germline V and J ends were trimmed by 2 bases and 5 bases, with 22 bases remaining between them. The CDR3 DNA follows: TGTGCCAGTAGTATAAATAGAGGGCCACAGGGTCCCAATAATTCACCCCTCCACTTT. Amino acids: CASSINRGPQGPNNSPLHF.

V gene TRBV5-1 combines with J gene TRBJ2-3; 7 bases map to TRBD1. Germline trimming cut 2 bases from V and 6 bases from J; bases unmatched to any gene: 9. The germline V gene has CDR1 SGHRS and CDR2 YFSETQ. The CDR3 covers 15 residues. The CDR3 DNA reads TGCGCCAGCAGCTTACCAACAGGGGATGGGGATACGCAGTATTTT. This sequence encodes CASSLPTGDGDTQYF.

The gene calls are TRBV5-1 and TRBJ2-1; 9 bases are a match to TRBD1. V was pared by 2 bases and J by 14 bases, with 11 bases of the junction left unmatched. The CDR3 runs 14 residues. The germline gives CDR1 SGHRS, CDR2 YFSETQ. The CDR3 protein is CASSFGPDRDREFF. The DNA for the CDR3 is TGCGCCAGCAGCTTCGGACCCGACCGGGACAGGGAGTTCTTC.